This T cell receptor beta chain derives from a study of T-cell reconstitution after alpha-beta-depleted transplantation in children. As regards this clonotype: Its antigen is still unknown.

Regarding the study as a whole: Recipient T cells and thymic progenitors that survived gave rise to the high TCRbeta diversity observed at day 60 in some patients. One year post-transplant, T-cell counts and diversity were largely derived from T cells produced anew. The study reportedly traced alpha-beta T cells about two months after transplant to several hundred expanded graft clones.

In germline, CDR1 is SGHTS, CDR2 YDEGEE. This CDR3 contains 16 residues. V trimming: 1 base; J trimming: 3 bases; junction bases outside the gene matches: 8. Using unique molecular identifiers, the investigators prepared the TCRbeta library. One entry per CDR3 protein results from TCRdb running MiXCR on the PCR reads. The sample contains about a million distinct CDR3 sequences, roughly 29% of which appear only once. The chain carries TRBV5-8 and TRBJ2-7, with 9 bases identical to TRBD1. The sequencing here drew on PBMCs, mostly from graft donor cells, taken 360 days after TCRalphabeta/CD19-depleted stem cell transplant. This TCR was sampled from a boy under three years old who had a stem cell transplant for SCID, so the T cells may come from the graft donor. In DNA form, the CDR3 reads TGTGCCAGCAGCTTGCGTTTAAGGACAGGGGACTACGAGCAGTACTTC. Its protein is CASSLRLRTGDYEQYF. Looking up the rest from reference TRBV5-8 and TRBJ2-7 gives the full variable domain: EAGVTQSPTHLIKTRGQQATLRCSPISGHTSVYWYQQALGLGLQFLLWYDEGEERNRGNFPPRFSGRQFPNYSSELNVNALELEDSALYLCASSLRLRTGDYEQYFGPGTRLTVT.